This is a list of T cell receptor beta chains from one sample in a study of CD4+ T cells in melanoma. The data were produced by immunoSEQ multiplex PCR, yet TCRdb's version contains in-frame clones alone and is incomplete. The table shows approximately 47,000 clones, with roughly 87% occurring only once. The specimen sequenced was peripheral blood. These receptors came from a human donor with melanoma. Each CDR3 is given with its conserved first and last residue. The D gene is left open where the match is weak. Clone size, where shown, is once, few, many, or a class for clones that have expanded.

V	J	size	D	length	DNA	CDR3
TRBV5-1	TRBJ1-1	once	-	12	TGCGCCAGCAGCTCAGGGAACACTGAAGCTTTCTTT	CASSSGNTEAFF
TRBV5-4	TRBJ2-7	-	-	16	TGTGCCAGCAGCCCTTCCGGACCGCGAAGCTCCTACGAGCAGTACTTC	CASSPSGPRSSYEQYF
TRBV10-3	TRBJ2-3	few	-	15	TGTGCCATCAGTGAGCAGTATACTAGCACAGATACGCAGTATTTT	CAISEQYTSTDTQYF
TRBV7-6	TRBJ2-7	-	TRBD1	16	TGTGCCAGCAGCTTAGCTGGACAGGGTGGGAACTACGAGCAGTACTTC	CASSLAGQGGNYEQYF
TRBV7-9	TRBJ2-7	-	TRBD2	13	TGTGCCAGCAGCTCCGGGACTAGCGGGGAACAGTACTTC	CASSSGTSGEQYF
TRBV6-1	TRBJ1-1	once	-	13	TGTGCCAGCATCTGGACAGAGAACACTGAAGCTTTCTTT	CASIWTENTEAFF
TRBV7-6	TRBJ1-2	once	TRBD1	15	TGTGCCAGCAGCTCGAACGGACAGGGGTCGAATGGCTACACCTTC	CASSSNGQGSNGYTF
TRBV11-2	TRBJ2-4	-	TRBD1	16	TGTGCCAGCAGCTTACCGGACAGGGGAGCCAAAAACATTCAGTACTTC	CASSLPDRGAKNIQYF
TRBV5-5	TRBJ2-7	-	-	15	TGTGCCAGCAGCGGAGACAGAGTGACCTCCTACGAGCAGTACTTC	CASSGDRVTSYEQYF
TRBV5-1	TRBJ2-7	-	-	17	TGCGCCAGCAGCTTGGGGAGATCGACTCTCAGCTCCTACGAGCAGTACTTC	CASSLGRSTLSSYEQYF
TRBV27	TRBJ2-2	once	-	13	TGTGCCAGCAGTTTACCAGGGGCCGGGGAGCTGTTTTTT	CASSLPGAGELFF
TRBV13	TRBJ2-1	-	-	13	TGTGCCAGCAGCCTCACCCGGGGGTATGAGCAGTTCTTC	CASSLTRGYEQFF
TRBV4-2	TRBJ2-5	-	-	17	TGTGCCAGCAGCCGTCAAATAGCGAGAGTACGTGGAGAGACCCAGTACTTC	CASSRQIARVRGETQYF
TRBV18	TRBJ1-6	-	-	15	TGTGCCAGCTCACCTTCTTCAGGGAATAATTCACCCCTCCACTTT	CASSPSSGNNSPLHF
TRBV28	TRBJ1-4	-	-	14	TGTGCCAGCAGTTTTGGGTTGGGGAATGAAAAACTGTTTTTT	CASSFGLGNEKLFF
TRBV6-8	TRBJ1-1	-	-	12	TGTGCCAGCAGTGCCGACACCATGGAAGCTTTCTTT	CASSADTMEAFF
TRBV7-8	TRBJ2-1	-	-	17	TGTGCCAGCAGCCTCGAAGCGAGCGGACCTTCCTACAATGAGCAGTTCTTC	CASSLEASGPSYNEQFF
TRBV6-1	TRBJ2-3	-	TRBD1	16	TGTGCCAGCAGTGAGACGACAGGGGGCTACGCAGATACGCAGTATTTT	CASSETTGGYADTQYF
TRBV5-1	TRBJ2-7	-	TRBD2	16	TGCGCCAGCAGCATGGGGACTAGCGGGGGGGTTTACGAGCAGTACTTC	CASSMGTSGGVYEQYF
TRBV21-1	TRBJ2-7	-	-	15	TGTGCCAGCAGCAAAAGGGAGAGGGAATCCTACGAGCAGTACTTC	CASSKRERESYEQYF
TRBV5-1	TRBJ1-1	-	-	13	TGCGCCAGCAGAGAGTCCGGGGTAACTGAAGCTTTCTTT	CASRESGVTEAFF
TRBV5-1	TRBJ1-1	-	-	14	TGCGCCAGCAGCTTGGTGACACCGGACATTGAAGCTTTCTTT	CASSLVTPDIEAFF
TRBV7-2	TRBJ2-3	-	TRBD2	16	TGTGCCAGCAGCTTAAGTCTAGCGGGGGGTACAGATACGCAGTATTTT	CASSLSLAGGTDTQYF
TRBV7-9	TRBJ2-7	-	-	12	TGTGCCAGCAGCTTCTCTACCTACGAGCAGTACTTC	CASSFSTYEQYF
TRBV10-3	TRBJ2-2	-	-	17	TGTGCCATCAGTGAGTCTGCAGGTTCCGACCTCACCGGGGAGCTGTTTTTT	CAISESAGSDLTGELFF
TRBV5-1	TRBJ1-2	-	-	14	TGCGCCAGCAGGGTCACAGGAAGACAGGATGGCTACACCTTC	CASRVTGRQDGYTF
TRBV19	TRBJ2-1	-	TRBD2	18	TGTGCCAGTAGTATCGGACTAGCGGGGGGCCGACAATACAATGAGCAGTTCTTC	CASSIGLAGGRQYNEQFF